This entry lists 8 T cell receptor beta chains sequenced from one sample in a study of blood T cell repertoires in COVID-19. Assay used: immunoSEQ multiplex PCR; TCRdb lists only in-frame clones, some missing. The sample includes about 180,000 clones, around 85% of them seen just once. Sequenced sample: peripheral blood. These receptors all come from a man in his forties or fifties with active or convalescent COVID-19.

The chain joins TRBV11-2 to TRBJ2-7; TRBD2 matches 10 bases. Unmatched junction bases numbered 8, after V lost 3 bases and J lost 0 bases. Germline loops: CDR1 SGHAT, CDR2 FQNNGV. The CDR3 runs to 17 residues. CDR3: CASSFIFQREGSYEQYF. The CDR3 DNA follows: TGTGCCAGCAGCTTTATCTTCCAGCGGGAGGGCTCCTACGAGCAGTACTTC.

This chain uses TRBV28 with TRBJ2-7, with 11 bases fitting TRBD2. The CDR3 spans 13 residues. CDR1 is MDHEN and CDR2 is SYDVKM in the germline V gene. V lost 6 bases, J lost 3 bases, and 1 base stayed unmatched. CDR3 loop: CASSGTSGYEQYF. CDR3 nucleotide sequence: TGTGCCAGCAGCGGGACTAGCGGCTACGAGCAGTACTTC.

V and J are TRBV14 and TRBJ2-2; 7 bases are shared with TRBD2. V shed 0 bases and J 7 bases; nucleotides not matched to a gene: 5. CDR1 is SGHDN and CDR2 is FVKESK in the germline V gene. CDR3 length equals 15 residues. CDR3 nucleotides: TGTGCCAGCAGCCAAGATTGGGGGGGATACGGGGAGCTGTTTTTT. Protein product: CASSQDWGGYGELFF.

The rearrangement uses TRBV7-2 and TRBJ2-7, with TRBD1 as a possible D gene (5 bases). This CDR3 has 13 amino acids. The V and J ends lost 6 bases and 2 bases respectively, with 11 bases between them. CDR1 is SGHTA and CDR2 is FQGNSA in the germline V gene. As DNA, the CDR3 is TGTGCCAGCAGACTTGGACACACCTACGAGCAGTACTTC. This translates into CASRLGHTYEQYF.

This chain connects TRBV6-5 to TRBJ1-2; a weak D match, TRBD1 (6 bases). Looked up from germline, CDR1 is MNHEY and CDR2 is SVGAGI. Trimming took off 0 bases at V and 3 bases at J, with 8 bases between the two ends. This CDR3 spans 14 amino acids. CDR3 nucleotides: TGTGCCAGCAGTTACTCTGCAGGGGACTATGGCTACACCTTC. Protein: CASSYSAGDYGYTF.

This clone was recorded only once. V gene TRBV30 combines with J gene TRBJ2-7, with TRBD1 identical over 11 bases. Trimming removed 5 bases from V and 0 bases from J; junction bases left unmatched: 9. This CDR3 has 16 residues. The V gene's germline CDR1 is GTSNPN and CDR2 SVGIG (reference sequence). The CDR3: CAWSPGGQGASYEQYF. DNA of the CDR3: TGTGCCTGGTCCCCTGGAGGACAGGGGGCCTCCTACGAGCAGTACTTC. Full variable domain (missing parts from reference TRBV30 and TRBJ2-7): SQTIHQWPATLVQPVGSPLSLECTVEGTSNPNLYWYRQAAGRGLQLLFYSVGIGQISSEVPQNLSASRPQDRQFILSSKKLLLSDSGFYLCAWSPGGQGASYEQYFGPGTRLTVT.

This chain's CDR3 is CAWSVRGEQFF. The CDR3 DNA sequence: TGTGCCTGGAGTGTACGGGGAGAGCAGTTCTTC. The rearrangement uses TRBV30 and TRBJ2-1; perhaps TRBD2 as D (5 bases). Germline CDR1 and CDR2: GTSNPN and SVGIG (reference sequence). V was trimmed by 0 bases and J by 10 bases, leaving 7 bases between them. The CDR3 sequence is 11 residues long.

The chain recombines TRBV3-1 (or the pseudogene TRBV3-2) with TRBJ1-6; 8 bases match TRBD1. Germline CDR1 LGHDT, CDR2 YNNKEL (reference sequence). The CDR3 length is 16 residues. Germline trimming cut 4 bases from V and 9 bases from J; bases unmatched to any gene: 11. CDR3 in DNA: TGTGCCAGCAGCCGCAGCTGGCAGGGGGCGGGTTCACCCCTCCACTTT. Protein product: CASSRSWQGAGSPLHF.